The 21 T cell receptor beta chains presented below share a single source sample, sequenced in a study of T cells after yellow fever vaccination. One entry per CDR3 protein, called by TCRdb with MiXCR from the 5' RACE reads. Altogether some 320,000 distinct CDR3 sequences are present, 3.5% to 4.5% being singletons, with the ten largest covering 15% to 20%. Sequences were derived from PBMCs, sampled 15 days after the yellow fever booster vaccination. Source of these receptors: a man aged 18 to 35 who received the YFV17D yellow fever vaccine.

The rearrangement joins TRBV20-1 to TRBJ2-1, with 10 bases aligning to TRBD2. Per the germline V gene, CDR1 is DFQATT and CDR2 is SNEGSKA (reference sequence). Germline trimming cut 4 bases from V and 3 bases from J; bases unmatched to any gene: 3. This CDR3 contains 14 residues. CDR3 residues: CSAKTSGYYNEQFF. The CDR3 DNA reads TGCAGTGCTAAGACTAGCGGGTACTACAATGAGCAGTTCTTC.

This clonotype was counted at least ten times. The rearrangement uses TRBV13 and TRBJ2-7, with TRBD1 identical over 11 bases. CDR1 is PRHDT, CDR2 FYEKMQ, per germline (reference sequence). The CDR3 has 17 residues. V dropped 5 bases and J dropped 6; count of bases not matched to a gene: 15. The CDR3 loop is CASSPPRTGGFGVEQYF. The CDR3 nucleotides are TGTGCCAGCAGCCCCCCCAGGACAGGGGGCTTCGGTGTCGAGCAGTACTTC.

This clonotype was observed a handful of times. The rearrangement joins TRBV7-9 to TRBJ1-3; D is ambiguous. CDR3 length: 17 residues. Germline-derived CDR1 and CDR2 are SEHNR and FQNEAQ (reference sequence). V was cut by 3 bases and J by 0 bases, with 15 bases left in between. The CDR3: CASSFLGRGYSGNTIYF. CDR3 nucleotide sequence: TGTGCCAGCAGCTTCCTTGGGCGAGGTTACTCTGGAAACACCATATATTTT.

Ten or more counts support this clonotype. The chain has TRBV5-1 and TRBJ2-5; TRBD1 matches 7 bases. Per the germline V gene, CDR1 is SGHRS and CDR2 is YFSETQ. After removal of 5 bases from V and 1 base from J, the junction contained 2 bases not matched to a gene. This CDR3 spans 13 amino acids. CDR3 sequence reads: CASRRDSQETQYF. Here the CDR3 DNA reads TGCGCCAGCAGACGGGACAGCCAAGAGACCCAGTACTTC. Variable domain in full (rest from reference TRBV5-1 and TRBJ2-5): KAGVTQTPRYLIKTRGQQVTLSCSPISGHRSVSWYQQTPGQGLQFLFEYFSETQRNKGNFPGRFSGRQFSNSRSEMNVSTLELGDSALYLCASRRDSQETQYFGPGTRLLVL.

CDR3 bases: TGTGCCAGCAGCCATGGACTAGCGGGGGGTAATGAGCAGTTCTTC. Its translation is CASSHGLAGGNEQFF. The chain carries TRBV7-2 and TRBJ2-1; 14 nucleotides agree with TRBD2. Germline lookup yields CDR1 SGHTA and CDR2 FQGNSA. This CDR3 has 15 residues. V shed 5 bases and J 7 bases; nucleotides not matched to a gene: 4.

This clonotype was seen only a few times. The chain employs TRBV6-1 and TRBJ2-5; TRBD2 might be the D (7 bases). Between the trimmed V and J ends, which lost 2 bases and 2 bases, there was a span of 15 bases. This CDR3 has 16 amino acids. Germline CDR1 MNHNS, CDR2 SASEGT. The CDR3 sequence: CASSEWGGAPQETQYF. The CDR3 bases are TGTGCCAGCAGTGAATGGGGGGGGGCTCCTCAAGAGACCCAGTACTTC.

This chain uses TRBV30 with TRBJ1-2; maybe TRBD1 (6 bases). V lost 3 bases, J lost 2 bases, and 13 bases lay in between. The germline gives CDR1 GTSNPN, CDR2 SVGIG (reference sequence). The CDR3 length is 14 residues. CDR3 region: CAWRGSDRNYGYTF. CDR3 DNA: TGTGCCTGGAGAGGCTCTGACAGGAACTATGGCTACACCTTC.

Many counts were recorded for this clonotype. The CDR3 bases are TGCGCCAGCGGATCCCTGGGGGGGGCCGGGGAGACCCAGTACTTC. Translation gives CASGSLGGAGETQYF. The gene calls are TRBV5-1 and TRBJ2-5; the D gene is possibly TRBD2 (7 bases). V lost 7 bases and J 5 bases, leaving 21 bases between the germline ends. CDR3 length: 15 amino acids. Germline assignment: CDR1 SGHRS and CDR2 YFSETQ.

This clonotype appeared many times. The chain links TRBV4-1 to TRBJ2-5, with 14 bases aligning to TRBD2. With 4 bases clipped from V and 4 bases from J, the junction kept 8 bases outside the gene matches. The CDR3 has 17 residues. Germline values: CDR1 MGHRA, CDR2 YSYEKL. CDR3 bases: TGCGCCAGCAGCCTGGGACTAGCGGGGGCTACCGGAGAGACCCAGTACTTC. It codes for CASSLGLAGATGETQYF.

The chain employs TRBV5-1 and TRBJ1-1; 9 nucleotides align to TRBD1. The CDR3 runs 15 residues. V lost 4 bases to trimming and J lost 5 bases; unmatched junction nucleotides: 9. Germline CDR1 reads SGHRS; CDR2 reads YFSETQ. CDR3 amino acids: CASSIGTGRETEAFF. CDR3 coding DNA: TGCGCCAGCAGCATAGGGACAGGGAGGGAAACTGAAGCTTTCTTT.

The chain joins TRBV6-2 or TRBV6-3 to TRBJ2-1, with TRBD1 identical over 7 bases. The germline CDR1 and CDR2 sequences are MNHEY and SVGEGT. Unmatched junction bases numbered 3, after V lost 2 bases and J lost 14 bases. This CDR3 comprises 11 residues. The CDR3 sequence is CASSYAGTEFF. CDR3 DNA: TGTGCCAGCAGTTACGCCGGGACAGAGTTCTTC.

This clonotype has a count of ten or more. The V gene is TRBV29-1, the J gene TRBJ2-5; D perhaps matches TRBD1 (5 bases). Trimming pared 0 bases from V and 1 base from J, leaving 15 bases between. The CDR3 consists of 16 residues. The germline V gene encodes CDR1 SQVTM and CDR2 ANQGSEA. The DNA for the CDR3 is TGCAGCGTTGAAGATCTCGGTCATGGGGCCCAAGAGACCCAGTACTTC. Translation: CSVEDLGHGAQETQYF.

There are a few counts of this clonotype. The chain combines TRBV24-1 with TRBJ2-1; 8 nucleotides align to TRBD1. Germline V gene data show CDR1 as KGHDR and CDR2 as SFDVKD. The J segment lost 10 bases and the V segment lost 6 bases, leaving 7 bases of the junction unmatched. The CDR3 runs to 13 residues. The CDR3 DNA reads as TGTGCCACCAGTTTGGACAGGGTCGGCGAGCAGTTCTTC. Residues: CATSLDRVGEQFF.

This clonotype was detected ten times or more. The chain links TRBV7-2 to TRBJ2-3; D is undetermined. The germline CDR1 and CDR2 sequences are SGHTA and FQGNSA. The CDR3 is 12 residues long. V shed 4 bases and J shed 6 bases, with 8 bases lying between them. The CDR3 sequence: CASSSTVDTQYF. CDR3 DNA sequence: TGTGCCAGCAGCTCCACCGTGGATACGCAGTATTTT.

This clonotype showed up many times. The chain employs TRBV7-2 and TRBJ2-1; a weak D match, TRBD2 (6 bases). CDR1 is SGHTA and CDR2 is FQGNSA in the germline V gene. V lost 4 bases and J 10 bases, leaving 11 bases between the germline ends. The CDR3 is 12 residues long. The CDR3 loop reads CASSWTIGEQFF. Here the CDR3 DNA reads TGTGCCAGCAGCTGGACTATAGGGGAGCAGTTCTTC.

V usage is TRBV7-2 and J usage is TRBJ1-1; no reliable D call. CDR3 length: 11 residues. Germline CDR1 reads SGHTA; CDR2 reads FQGNSA. Between the trimmed V and J ends, which lost 9 bases and 1 base, there was a span of 6 bases. For the CDR3, the DNA is TGTGCCAGTGGGCAGAACACTGAAGCTTTCTTT. Its protein is CASGQNTEAFF.

This clonotype has a handful of counts. V gene TRBV27 combines with J gene TRBJ1-5; tentatively, D is TRBD1 (5 bases). V lost 3 bases and J 3 bases, leaving 18 bases between the germline ends. Germline V CDR1 and CDR2: MNHEY, SMNVEV (reference sequence). The CDR3 totals 17 residues. The CDR3 spells CASSLYGTAKFNQPQHF. The CDR3 nucleotides read TGTGCCAGCAGTTTGTACGGGACGGCGAAATTCAATCAGCCCCAGCATTTT.

The table lists this clonotype with many counts. This chain uses TRBV6-5 with TRBJ2-5, with 10 bases fitting TRBD2. The V and J ends lost 0 bases and 5 bases, in that order; junction bases with no gene match: 6. Germline V gene lookup returns CDR1 MNHEY and CDR2 SVGAGI. CDR3 size: 16 residues. The CDR3 coding sequence is TGTGCCAGCAGTTACTCGATGGTAGCGGGAGGCGAGACCCAGTACTTC. Translation gives CASSYSMVAGGETQYF.

The chain couples TRBV4-3 to TRBJ1-2; TRBD1 matches at 7 bases. The trim removed 3 bases at V and 0 bases at J, leaving 4 bases unmatched. Germline lookup yields CDR1 LGHNA and CDR2 YSLEER. There are 15 residues in the CDR3. In DNA, the CDR3 is TGCGCCAGCAGCCACATACAGGGGACTAACTATGGCTACACCTTC. Its protein is CASSHIQGTNYGYTF.

The chain has TRBV7-3 and TRBJ2-3, with TRBD1 identical over 8 bases. The CDR3 is 15 amino acids. Looked up from germline, CDR1 is SGHTA and CDR2 is FQGTGA. V was clipped by 3 bases and J by 6 bases; unmatched bases: 8. The CDR3 loop is CASSFRQGPTDTQYF. CDR3 DNA: TGTGCCAGCAGCTTTAGACAGGGGCCCACGGATACGCAGTATTTT.

The J gene is TRBJ2-1, the V gene TRBV12-3 or TRBV12-4, with 7 bases aligning to TRBD2. CDR3 length: 15 amino acids. Trimming at V came to 9 bases and at J to 8 bases, leaving 16 bases not matched to a gene. Here the CDR3 DNA reads TGTGCCAGTTTCATCTACAGCGGGGCCCGGGATGAGCAGTTCTTC. It encodes CASFIYSGARDEQFF.